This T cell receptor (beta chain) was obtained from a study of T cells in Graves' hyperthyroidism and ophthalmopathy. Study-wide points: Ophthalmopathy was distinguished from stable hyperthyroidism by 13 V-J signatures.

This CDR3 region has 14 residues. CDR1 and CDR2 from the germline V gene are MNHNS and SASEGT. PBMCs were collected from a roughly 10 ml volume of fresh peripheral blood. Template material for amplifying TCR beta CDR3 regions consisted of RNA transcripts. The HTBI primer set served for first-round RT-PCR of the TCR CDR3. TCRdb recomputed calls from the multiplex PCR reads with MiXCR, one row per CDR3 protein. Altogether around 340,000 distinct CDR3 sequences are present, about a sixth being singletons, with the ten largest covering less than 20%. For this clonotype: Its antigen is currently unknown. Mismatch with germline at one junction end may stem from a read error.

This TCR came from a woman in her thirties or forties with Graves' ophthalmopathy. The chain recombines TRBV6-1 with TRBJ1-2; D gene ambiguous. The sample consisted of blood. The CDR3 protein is CASRLISERYGYIF. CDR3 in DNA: TGTGCCAGCAGGCTAATCAGTGAAAGATATGGCTACATCTTC.